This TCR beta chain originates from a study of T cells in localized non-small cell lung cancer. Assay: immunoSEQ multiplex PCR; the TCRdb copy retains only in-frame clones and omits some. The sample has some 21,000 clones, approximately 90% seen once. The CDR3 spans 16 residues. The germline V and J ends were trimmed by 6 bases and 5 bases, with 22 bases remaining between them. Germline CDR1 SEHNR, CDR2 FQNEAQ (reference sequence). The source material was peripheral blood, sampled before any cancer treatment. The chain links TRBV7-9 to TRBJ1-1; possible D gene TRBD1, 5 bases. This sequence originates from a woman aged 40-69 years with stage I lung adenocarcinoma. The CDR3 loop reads CASSLPPPGPGTEAFF. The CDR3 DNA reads TGTGCCAGCAGTCTCCCGCCTCCGGGACCCGGGACTGAAGCTTTCTTT.